A single sample is the source of the 20 T cell receptor beta chains below, sequenced in a study of cytomegalovirus exposure and HLA in healthy donors. PCR was performed using 60 Vbeta and 13 Jbeta primers. TCRdb's table, derived via immunoSEQ multiplex PCR, lists solely in-frame clones and lacks some. This sample yields 110,000 to 150,000 clones, of which 55% to 85% are seen a single time; approximately 2.1% belongs to the top ten. Source material: PBMCs. The receptors here all came from a man aged 40-49 years in good health and CMV-seronegative.

CDR3 region: CASSERQGVWEQYF. CDR3 nucleotide sequence: TGTGCCAGCAGTGAACGTCAGGGGGTATGGGAGCAGTACTTC. This sequence joins TRBV6-1 and TRBJ2-7, with TRBD1 matching 7 bases. The CDR3 has 14 residues. In germline, CDR1 is MNHNS, CDR2 SASEGT. Trimming at V came to 2 bases and at J to 7 bases, leaving 8 bases not matched to a gene.

In this sample, this clone turned up a few times. The V call is TRBV4-2, the J call TRBJ2-7; TRBD2 matches at 8 bases. This CDR3 has 15 residues. Germline-derived CDR1 and CDR2 are LGHNA and YNFKEQ. The V segment lost 0 bases and the J segment 2 bases; nucleotides outside the gene matches: 3. The CDR3 DNA follows: TGTGCCAGCAGCCAAGAGGCCGGGGGGGCCTACGAGCAGTACTTC. As protein: CASSQEAGGAYEQYF.

This clone was detected only a few times. The genes are TRBV28 and TRBJ2-6, with no clear D. Trimming took off 5 bases at V and 1 base at J, with 12 bases between the two ends. The length of the CDR3 is 16 residues. In germline, CDR1 is MDHEN, CDR2 SYDVKM. The CDR3 region is CASSRRSVSGANVLTF. CDR3 DNA: TGTGCCAGCAGTCGCCGGAGTGTTTCTGGGGCCAACGTCCTGACTTTC.

The chain employs TRBV11-2 and TRBJ1-1; perhaps TRBD1 as D (6 bases). CDR1 SGHAT and CDR2 FQNNGV come from the germline V gene. The CDR3 contains 16 residues. V was trimmed by 4 bases and J by 10 bases, leaving 25 bases between them. CDR3: CASSSQDLTGYFAAFF. The CDR3 nucleotides read TGTGCCAGCAGCTCTCAAGACCTCACAGGGTATTTTGCAGCTTTCTTT.

The gene calls are TRBV2 and TRBJ1-3; tentatively, D is TRBD1 (5 bases). This CDR3 comprises 14 residues. CDR1 is SNHLY and CDR2 is FYNNEI in the germline V gene. Trimming cost V 4 bases and J 4 bases, with 11 bases left between them. Here the CDR3 reads CASSVAGLGNTIYF. DNA for the CDR3: TGTGCCAGCAGTGTCGCGGGACTAGGAAACACCATATATTTT.

This chain connects TRBV4-1 to TRBJ2-7, with D tentatively TRBD1 (6 bases). Germline V gene sequence: CDR1 MGHRA, CDR2 YSYEKL. V was shortened by 3 bases and J by 2 bases, with 11 bases between the two germline ends. The CDR3 totals 14 residues. This CDR3 reads CASSQMDRAYEQYF. As DNA, the CDR3 is TGCGCCAGCAGCCAGATGGACAGAGCCTACGAGCAGTACTTC.

On this clone: A read error may account for a junction end that differs from germline. This chain connects TRBV19 to TRBJ1-3, with D possibly matching TRBD1 (6 bases). This CDR3 is built from 13 residues. Germline V lookup: CDR1 LNHDA, CDR2 SQIVND (reference sequence). CDR3 residues: CASIRTAGHTIYF. The CDR3 bases are TGTGCCAGTATCCGGACAGCTGGACACACCATATATTTT. The full variable domain, completed using reference TRBV19 and TRBJ1-3, is DGGITQSPKYLFRKEGQNVTLSCEQNLNHDAMYWYRQDPGQGLRLIYYSQIVNDFQKGDIAEGYSVSREKKESFPLTVTSAQKNPTAFYLCASIRTAGHTIYFGEGSWLTVV.

The V gene is TRBV19, the J gene TRBJ1-6, with 11 bases fitting TRBD1. Per germline, CDR1 LNHDA and CDR2 SQIVND (reference sequence). This CDR3 region has 17 residues. J was trimmed by 7 bases and V by 3 bases; bases with no gene match: 8. The CDR3 DNA follows: TGTGCCAGTAGTATCTTGGGACAGGGGGGAGCGAATTCACCCCTCCACTTT. Amino acids: CASSILGQGGANSPLHF.

V usage is TRBV28 and J usage is TRBJ1-1, with D possibly being TRBD1 (5 bases). Per the germline V gene, CDR1 is MDHEN and CDR2 is SYDVKM. V lost 2 bases, J lost 9 bases, and 19 bases lay in between. The CDR3 contains 15 residues. This CDR3 is CASSLQGLGGRKAFF. The CDR3 nucleotides are TGTGCCAGCAGTTTACAGGGACTCGGGGGAAGGAAAGCTTTCTTT. The full variable domain, with the rest looked up from reference TRBV28 and TRBJ1-1, is DVKVTQSSRYLVKRTGEKVFLECVQDMDHENMFWYRQDPGLGLRLIYFSYDVKMKEKGDIPEGYSVSREKKERFSLILESASTNQTSMYLCASSLQGLGGRKAFFGQGTRLTVV.

The V gene is TRBV11-2, the J gene TRBJ1-6; TRBD1 matches at 7 bases. The CDR3 runs to 17 residues. Germline CDR1 SGHAT, CDR2 FQNNGV. Trimming cost V 5 bases and J 3 bases; bases outside gene matches: 10. The CDR3 sequence: CASSPPYRGGYNSPLHF. CDR3 sequence (DNA): TGTGCCAGCAGCCCTCCTTACAGGGGCGGCTATAATTCACCCCTCCACTTT.

This clone was counted a few times. The chain carries TRBV5-1 and TRBJ2-7, with 11 bases that match TRBD2. The CDR3 covers 16 residues. CDR1 and CDR2 (germline): SGHRS, YFSETQ. With V trimmed by 4 bases and J by 1 base, 7 bases remained unmatched. CDR3 sequence: CASSPYSGGVSYEQYF. CDR3 nucleotide sequence: TGCGCCAGCAGCCCTTATAGCGGGGGGGTGTCCTACGAGCAGTACTTC.

This clone has only one observation. The junction departs from germline at one end; a sequencing error may be responsible. The rearrangement links TRBV2 to TRBJ1-5; D may be TRBD1 (6 bases). Germline CDR1 and CDR2: SNHLY and FYNNEI. This CDR3 contains 13 residues. The CDR3 protein is CASNLAAGALQNF. CDR3 DNA sequence: TGTGCCAGCAATTTGGCGGCAGGGGCGCTCCAGAATTTT.

This clone appeared a single time. This rearrangement joins TRBV30 to TRBJ2-3; 7 nucleotides agree with TRBD2. The germline V gene has CDR1 GTSNPN and CDR2 SVGIG (reference sequence). The CDR3 loop spans 13 amino acids. V trimming: 7 bases; J trimming: 0 bases; junction bases outside the gene matches: 4. The CDR3, as DNA: TGTGCCTTACTAGCGACTAGCACAGATACGCAGTATTTT. The encoded protein is CALLATSTDTQYF.

This chain links TRBV30 with TRBJ2-5, with 9 nucleotides matching TRBD2. CDR1 is GTSNPN and CDR2 is SVGIG in the germline V gene (reference sequence). V trimming: 3 bases; J trimming: 0 bases; junction bases outside the gene matches: 8. This CDR3 is 16 amino acids long. In nucleotides, the CDR3 is TGTGCCTGGAGCACTCTAGCGGGAAATCACCAAGAGACCCAGTACTTC. Its translation is CAWSTLAGNHQETQYF.

The chain is built from TRBV15 and TRBJ2-7; D may be TRBD2 (6 bases). Looked up from germline, CDR1 is LNHNV and CDR2 is YYDKDF (reference sequence). V was pared by 4 bases and J by 4 bases, with 14 bases between. The CDR3 has 14 residues. The CDR3 loop reads CATSTSGDVYEQYF. In DNA, the CDR3 is TGTGCCACCAGCACGTCGGGGGACGTTTACGAGCAGTACTTC.

This clone has more than one count but fewer than ten. The chain uses TRBV29-1 and TRBJ1-1, with D perhaps matching TRBD1 (6 bases). Between the trimmed V and J ends, which lost 3 bases and 1 base, there was a span of 12 bases. Germline CDR1 and CDR2: SQVTM and ANQGSEA. The CDR3 loop spans 14 amino acids. CDR3 residues: CSVDSQGRNTEAFF. In DNA form, the CDR3 reads TGCAGCGTTGATTCCCAGGGGAGGAACACTGAAGCTTTCTTT.

V is TRBV2 and J is TRBJ2-5, with 9 bases that match TRBD1. Trimming cost V 6 bases and J 5 bases; bases outside gene matches: 1. Germline V gene data show CDR1 as SNHLY and CDR2 as FYNNEI. The CDR3 runs to 12 residues. In DNA, the CDR3 is TGTGCCAGCAGCGGACAGGGGGAGACCCAGTACTTC. Translation: CASSGQGETQYF.

Only one count was recorded for this clone. The gene calls are TRBV13 and TRBJ2-3, with TRBD2 matching 8 bases. The CDR3 spans 15 residues. With V trimmed by 3 bases and J by 4 bases, 6 bases remained unmatched. The germline V gene has CDR1 PRHDT and CDR2 FYEKMQ (reference sequence). In DNA form, the CDR3 reads TGTGCCAGCAGCTTCTTTCTAGCGGGCCCAGATACGCAGTATTTT. It codes for CASSFFLAGPDTQYF.

V gene TRBV9 combines with J gene TRBJ2-1, with D perhaps matching TRBD2 (5 bases). Trimming stripped 3 bases from V and 0 bases from J, with 10 bases between. The CDR3 runs to 15 residues. Germline V gives CDR1 SGDLS, CDR2 YYNGEE. The CDR3 reads CASSGFGSSYNEQFF. The CDR3 DNA reads as TGTGCCAGCAGCGGATTTGGGAGCTCCTACAATGAGCAGTTCTTC.

This sequence joins TRBV5-1 and TRBJ2-7, with TRBD2 as a possible D gene (6 bases). Trimming removed 0 bases from V and 0 bases from J, with 10 bases in between. CDR3 length equals 15 residues. Looked up from germline, CDR1 is SGHRS and CDR2 is YFSETQ. The CDR3: CASSLAVGSSYEQYF. CDR3 DNA sequence: TGCGCCAGCAGCTTGGCCGTCGGGAGCTCCTACGAGCAGTACTTC.